The clone carrying this T cell receptor (beta chain) was seen once. These data belong to a study of T cell responses to AZD1222 COVID-19 vaccine. CDR1 is SGDLS and CDR2 is YYNGEE in the germline V gene. This CDR3 region has 14 residues. Between the trimmed V and J ends, which lost 3 bases and 7 bases, there was a span of 11 bases. Only in-frame clones appear in the TCRdb table, and some are missing; sequencing was by immunoSEQ multiplex PCR. The profile shows about 180,000 clones, about nine tenths of them singletons. Sample: peripheral blood, taken on day 0 of AZD1222 vaccination. The chain recombines TRBV9 with TRBJ1-6; D might be TRBD1 (5 bases). The source of this sequence is an adult in good health. CDR3 DNA: TGTGCCAGCAGCGAGGCAGGGACCAATTCACCCCTCCACTTT. It translates to CASSEAGTNSPLHF. Full variable domain (remainder filled in from reference TRBV9 and TRBJ1-6): DSGVTQTPKHLITATGQRVTLRCSPRSGDLSVYWYQQSLDQGLQFLIQYYNGEERAKGNILERFSAQQFPDLHSELNLSSLELGDSALYFCASSEAGTNSPLHFGNGTRLTVT.